Following are 32 T cell receptor beta chains from one sample sequenced in a study of blood T cell repertoires in COVID-19 (dated by TCRdb to between 2020 and 2021). Libraries came from the immunoSEQ multiplex PCR assay. TCRdb mirrors the immuneACCESS table, restricted to in-frame sequences. Some clones are absent from its copies; in checked studies, under half trace to an unresolved V gene, and the reason for the others is unknown. The sample includes about 410,000 clones, with about 91% observed a single time. The ten largest clones take up about 1.4% of the sample. The sequenced material came from peripheral blood. The receptors stem from a woman aged 40 to 50 with COVID-19, enrolled during active disease.

The chain carries TRBV27 and TRBJ1-2, with TRBD1 identical over 9 bases. With 7 bases clipped from V and 7 bases from J, the junction kept 7 bases outside the gene matches. CDR3 length: 13 residues. The germline V gene has CDR1 MNHEY and CDR2 SMNVEV (reference sequence). CDR3 nucleotide sequence: TGTGCCAGCACTAAACAGGGGGCAGGTGGCTACACCTTC. This sequence encodes CASTKQGAGGYTF.

Concerning this clone: Other nucleotide sequences in the sample specify the same CDR3. The rearrangement joins TRBV19 to TRBJ1-5; D gene unclear. The V gene's germline CDR1 is LNHDA and CDR2 SQIVND (reference sequence). The V and J ends lost 2 bases and 0 bases respectively, with 5 bases between them. This CDR3 has 14 amino acids. The CDR3 loop is CASSIRDSNQPQHF. CDR3 bases: TGTGCCAGTAGTATACGGGATAGCAATCAGCCCCAGCATTTT.

The rearrangement uses TRBV7-2 and TRBJ2-5; a weak D match, TRBD1 (5 bases). Trimming removed 4 bases at V and 4 bases at J, with 7 bases between. The CDR3 spans 12 residues. Germline values: CDR1 SGHTA, CDR2 FQGNSA. The CDR3 is CASSYRGETQYF. CDR3 coding DNA: TGTGCCAGCAGCTATAGGGGAGAGACCCAGTACTTC.

The chain carries TRBV18 and TRBJ1-5; D is perhaps TRBD1 (6 bases). CDR3 length: 15 amino acids. V gave up 5 bases and J gave up 4 bases, with 15 bases separating them. The germline CDR1 and CDR2 sequences are KGHSH and LQKENI. CDR3 in DNA: TGTGCCAGCTCAAGACAGGAAGCTTCTAATCAGCCCCAGCATTTT. It encodes CASSRQEASNQPQHF.

The chain has TRBV5-1 and TRBJ2-1; 7 bases match TRBD2. The CDR3 totals 18 residues. Looked up from germline, CDR1 is SGHRS and CDR2 is YFSETQ. J was trimmed by 1 base and V by 1 base; bases with no gene match: 11. This CDR3 is CASSLTRTSARSYNEQFF. CDR3 in DNA: TGCGCCAGCAGCTTGACGCGAACTAGCGCTCGATCCTACAATGAGCAGTTCTTC.

This chain links TRBV28 with TRBJ2-1; maybe TRBD2 (6 bases). CDR1 is MDHEN and CDR2 is SYDVKM in the germline V gene. V was cut by 5 bases and J by 4 bases, with 21 bases left in between. The CDR3 length is 17 residues. The CDR3 sequence is CASSTLEGTHGYNEQFF. Here the CDR3 DNA reads TGTGCCAGCAGTACCCTGGAGGGGACTCATGGATACAATGAGCAGTTCTTC.

CDR3 DNA sequence: TGCGCCAGCAGCCAAACAAACACCGGGGAGCTGTTTTTT. It specifies CASSQTNTGELFF. This sequence joins TRBV4-1 and TRBJ2-2; D gene unclear. V lost 2 bases and J 2 bases, leaving 3 bases between the germline ends. The germline V gene encodes CDR1 MGHRA and CDR2 YSYEKL. There are 13 residues in the CDR3.

The gene calls are TRBV5-8 and TRBJ2-2; 12 nucleotides line up with TRBD2. Germline assignment: CDR1 SGHTS and CDR2 YDEGEE. The CDR3 covers 17 residues. The trim removed 5 bases at V and 5 bases at J, leaving 10 bases unmatched. The CDR3 reads CASSFPATSGSTGELFF. Here the CDR3 DNA reads TGTGCCAGCAGTTTCCCGGCGACTAGCGGGAGTACCGGGGAGCTGTTTTTT.

This clone was observed once. This rearrangement joins TRBV6-5 to TRBJ2-7; D is perhaps TRBD1 (5 bases). This CDR3 is 13 amino acids long. Germline V CDR1 and CDR2: MNHEY, SVGAGI. V was shortened by 3 bases and J by 9 bases, with 15 bases between the two germline ends. Here the CDR3 reads CASSYQGPSGQYF. For the CDR3, the DNA is TGTGCCAGCAGTTATCAGGGCCCCTCTGGGCAGTACTTC.

This clone was picked up a small number of times. The chain couples TRBV28 to TRBJ2-7; 7 nucleotides line up with TRBD2. CDR1 and CDR2 from the germline V gene are MDHEN and SYDVKM. The J segment lost 2 bases and the V segment lost 7 bases, leaving 5 bases of the junction unmatched. The CDR3 runs 13 residues. CDR3 sequence reads: CASNGRRTYEQYF. DNA of the CDR3: TGTGCCAGCAACGGGAGGAGGACCTACGAGCAGTACTTC.

The CDR3 sequence is CASSRGQQNQPQHF. The CDR3 region has the DNA TGTGCCAGTAGTAGGGGACAGCAAAATCAGCCCCAGCATTTT. The rearrangement links TRBV19 to TRBJ1-5; 7 bases are shared with TRBD1. The trim removed 4 bases at V and 4 bases at J, leaving 4 bases unmatched. Germline assignment: CDR1 LNHDA and CDR2 SQIVND (reference sequence). This CDR3 has 14 residues.

The chain has TRBV5-1 and TRBJ2-6; no clear D gene. Trimming left V 0 bases short and J 0 bases short, with 10 bases between. The CDR3 spans 17 residues. The germline gives CDR1 SGHRS, CDR2 YFSETQ. For the CDR3, the DNA is TGCGCCAGCAGCTTGGAGTTCAGAAGCTCTGGGGCCAACGTCCTGACTTTC. The encoded protein is CASSLEFRSSGANVLTF. Full variable domain (outside the CDR3, taken from reference TRBV5-1 and TRBJ2-6): KAGVTQTPRYLIKTRGQQVTLSCSPISGHRSVSWYQQTPGQGLQFLFEYFSETQRNKGNFPGRFSGRQFSNSRSEMNVSTLELGDSALYLCASSLEFRSSGANVLTFGAGSRLTVL.

This chain links TRBV2 with TRBJ2-5; D might be TRBD1 (6 bases). This CDR3 has 12 residues. Per the germline V gene, CDR1 is SNHLY and CDR2 is FYNNEI. Trimming took 5 bases from V and 5 from J, leaving 9 bases between them. The CDR3 region is CASSPRGETQYF. The DNA of the CDR3 is TGTGCCAGCAGTCCGAGGGGGGAGACCCAGTACTTC.

The chain is built from TRBV18 and TRBJ1-1; D might be TRBD1 (5 bases). V was pared by 3 bases and J by 3 bases, with 14 bases between. This CDR3 contains 15 residues. The germline V gene has CDR1 KGHSH and CDR2 LQKENI. The CDR3 DNA sequence: TGTGCCAGCTCACCGACGGCAGGGCTAGACACTGAAGCTTTCTTT. Translating it yields CASSPTAGLDTEAFF.

The chain employs TRBV5-1 and TRBJ2-7, with 10 nucleotides matching TRBD1. CDR3 length: 16 amino acids. After removal of 4 bases from V and 5 bases from J, the junction contained 12 bases not matched to a gene. Germline V CDR1 and CDR2: SGHRS, YFSETQ. In DNA form, the CDR3 reads TGCGCCAGCAGCACCATAGGGGGACAGGGGATCAACGAGCAGTACTTC. This encodes CASSTIGGQGINEQYF.

The chain carries TRBV7-9 and TRBJ1-1; D is possibly TRBD1 (5 bases). Trimming removed 5 bases at V and 6 bases at J, with 19 bases between. This CDR3 comprises 15 residues. CDR1 and CDR2 from the germline V gene are SEHNR and FQNEAQ (reference sequence). CDR3 sequence (DNA): TGTGCCAGCAGCCTCACAGGAGGGGATGATTCTGAAGCTTTCTTT. This sequence encodes CASSLTGGDDSEAFF.

The chain recombines TRBV5-1 with TRBJ1-1, with D unresolved. Germline V gene sequence: CDR1 SGHRS, CDR2 YFSETQ. V was shortened by 4 bases and J by 0 bases, with 13 bases between the two germline ends. The CDR3 loop spans 15 amino acids. CDR3 amino acids: CASSPGGTMNTEAFF. The CDR3 nucleotides read TGCGCCAGCAGCCCCGGAGGAACCATGAACACTGAAGCTTTCTTT.

V and J are TRBV6-6 and TRBJ1-2, with D perhaps TRBD1 (6 bases). CDR3 length equals 12 residues. Germline CDR1 is MNHNY and CDR2 is SVGAGI (reference sequence). Trimming left V 6 bases short and J 10 bases short, with 15 bases between. For the CDR3, the DNA is TGTGCCAGCAGAGAGGGACAACTCATCTACACCTTC. Protein sequence: CASREGQLIYTF.

The chain has TRBV24-1 and TRBJ1-1, with 7 bases matching TRBD1. The CDR3 is 14 residues long. Trimming took 5 bases from V and 3 from J; bases not matched to a gene: 5. CDR1 is KGHDR, CDR2 SFDVKD, per germline. CDR3 nucleotides: TGTGCCACCAGTGGAGCCAGGGGGGACACTGAAGCTTTCTTT. Amino acid sequence: CATSGARGDTEAFF.

This clone was found once. The V gene is TRBV2, the J gene TRBJ1-6, with 7 bases aligning to TRBD1. The germline V gene encodes CDR1 SNHLY and CDR2 FYNNEI. This CDR3 contains 15 residues. Trimming took 6 bases from V and 4 from J; bases not matched to a gene: 6. The CDR3 sequence: CASRTGTDYNSPLHF. Written as DNA, the CDR3 is TGTGCCAGCAGGACCGGGACAGATTATAATTCACCCCTCCACTTT.

The chain is built from TRBV11-1 and TRBJ1-1; D is unresolved. Germline CDR1 and CDR2: SGHAT and FQDESV (reference sequence). The ends were cut back, 6 bases at V and 0 bases at J, with 14 bases in the middle. The CDR3 extends over 15 amino acids. In DNA form, the CDR3 reads TGTGCCAGCAGTCATAGGTGGGCCATGAACACTGAAGCTTTCTTT. Translating gives CASSHRWAMNTEAFF.

This chain connects TRBV27 to TRBJ2-1, with TRBD1 matching 11 bases. The J segment lost 6 bases and the V segment lost 3 bases, leaving 4 bases of the junction unmatched. There are 15 residues in the CDR3. Germline values: CDR1 MNHEY, CDR2 SMNVEV (reference sequence). The CDR3 bases are TGTGCCAGCAGTTTTAGGACAGGGGGCCTCAATGAGCAGTTCTTC. This translates into CASSFRTGGLNEQFF.

The chain combines TRBV6-1 with TRBJ2-7, with a possible D match to TRBD2 (5 bases). The germline V and J ends were trimmed by 2 bases and 8 bases, with 10 bases remaining between them. Germline CDR1 and CDR2: MNHNS and SASEGT. The CDR3 totals 12 residues. CDR3 sequence (DNA): TGTGCCAGCAGTGAAATGTACGGGAAGCAGTACTTC. It encodes CASSEMYGKQYF.

The CDR3 sequence is CASSPRGRALNTEAFF. The CDR3 DNA reads TGTGCCAGTAGCCCGCGGGGCAGGGCCTTGAACACTGAAGCTTTCTTT. The rearrangement uses TRBV19 and TRBJ1-1; D might be TRBD1 (5 bases). V was cut by 6 bases and J by 0 bases, with 17 bases left in between. This CDR3 contains 16 residues. Looked up from germline, CDR1 is LNHDA and CDR2 is SQIVND (reference sequence).

The rearrangement joins TRBV7-2 to TRBJ1-5, with D perhaps matching TRBD1 (6 bases). The germline V gene encodes CDR1 SGHTA and CDR2 FQGNSA. The CDR3 covers 15 residues. V gave up 4 bases and J gave up 2 bases, with 12 bases separating them. The CDR3 coding sequence is TGTGCCAGCAGCTCACAGGGTTTAGGCAATCAGCCCCAGCATTTT. Amino acid sequence: CASSSQGLGNQPQHF.

V is TRBV9 and J is TRBJ2-2, with a weak D call TRBD2 (5 bases). Germline V gene lookup returns CDR1 SGDLS and CDR2 YYNGEE. CDR3 length: 14 amino acids. With 0 bases removed from V and 7 bases from J, the gap between germline ends came to 10 bases. The CDR3: CASSVVEGIGELFF. For the CDR3, the DNA is TGTGCCAGCAGCGTAGTTGAGGGAATCGGGGAGCTGTTTTTT.

The chain is built from TRBV18 and TRBJ1-2, with TRBD1 matching over 8 bases. Trimming removed 8 bases from V and 8 bases from J; junction bases left unmatched: 10. CDR3 length: 13 amino acids. Germline V lookup: CDR1 KGHSH, CDR2 LQKENI. In DNA form, the CDR3 reads TGTGCCAGCCGTCAGGGGGCAGAGAAAGGCTACACCTTC. Residues: CASRQGAEKGYTF.

This rearrangement joins TRBV5-6 to TRBJ2-4; 7 nucleotides align to TRBD2. Germline lookup yields CDR1 SGHDT and CDR2 YYEEEE. This CDR3 region has 15 residues. V shed 2 bases, J shed 9 bases, and the junction held 11 bases outside the gene matches. The CDR3 region has the DNA TGTGCCAGCAGCTTAGTTTCGCAGAGGGAGGGCATTCAGTACTTC. This encodes CASSLVSQREGIQYF.

The rearrangement uses TRBV29-1 and TRBJ1-2, with D uncertain. The CDR3 runs 11 residues. Between the trimmed V and J ends, which lost 7 bases and 2 bases, there was a span of 8 bases. CDR1 is SQVTM, CDR2 ANQGSEA, per germline. The CDR3 here is CSALENYGYTF. DNA for the CDR3: TGCAGCGCTCTAGAGAACTATGGCTACACCTTC.

The chain couples TRBV5-1 to TRBJ1-1; 8 bases match TRBD1. V lost 1 base to trimming and J lost 1 base; unmatched junction nucleotides: 6. The CDR3 is 16 amino acids. Germline lookup yields CDR1 SGHRS and CDR2 YFSETQ. CDR3 sequence (DNA): TGCGCCAGCAGCTTGCCCCTAACAGGGGGGAACACTGAAGCTTTCTTT. It is translated as CASSLPLTGGNTEAFF.

V gene TRBV29-1 combines with J gene TRBJ2-3; 15 bases match TRBD2. The germline V gene has CDR1 SQVTM and CDR2 ANQGSEA. The CDR3 totals 16 residues. The trim removed 5 bases at V and 4 bases at J, leaving 7 bases unmatched. The CDR3 spells CSVSGTSGRSPDTQYF. The CDR3 nucleotides are TGCAGCGTTTCCGGGACTAGCGGGAGGAGCCCAGATACGCAGTATTTT.

The genes are TRBV30 and TRBJ1-4; tentatively, D is TRBD1 (6 bases). Trimming cost V 4 bases and J 2 bases, with 14 bases left between them. Germline V CDR1 and CDR2: GTSNPN, SVGIG (reference sequence). The CDR3 is 15 amino acids. CDR3 sequence (DNA): TGTGCCTGGACTTCCCCCCAGGGGACTAATGAAAAACTGTTTTTT. The encoded protein is CAWTSPQGTNEKLFF.